A single sample gave rise to the 25 T cell receptor beta chains below, sequenced in a study of beta chain features in type 1 diabetes. The investigators reverse transcribed all of the isolated RNA, so they sequenced expressed TCRB transcripts. Only in-frame clones appear in the TCRdb table, and some are missing; sequencing was by immunoSEQ multiplex PCR. The profile shows a few hundred thousand clones, around 20% of them singletons. Study-wide results and caveats: In every one of the four CD4+ subsets, TCRB CDR3s were moderately but significantly shorter in Type 1 diabetes patients.

Antigen specificity for these receptors is unknown. Sequenced material: naive CD4+ T cells from blood. These receptor sequences come from a woman aged 40-49 years with type 1 diabetes.

The chain joins TRBV2 to TRBJ2-1, with 7 nucleotides matching TRBD2. Trimming cost V 6 bases and J 6 bases; bases outside gene matches: 14. Germline V CDR1 and CDR2: SNHLY, FYNNEI. This CDR3 spans 16 amino acids. The CDR3 DNA follows: TGTGCCAGCAGACAGAGCGGGGCGCGCTGGGTCAATGAGCAGTTCTTC. As protein: CASRQSGARWVNEQFF.

The rearrangement links TRBV4-2 to TRBJ1-1; perhaps TRBD1 as D (5 bases). The CDR3 is made up of 13 amino acids. CDR1 is LGHNA and CDR2 is YNFKEQ in the germline V gene. The germline V and J ends were trimmed by 3 bases and 8 bases, with 13 bases remaining between them. The CDR3 sequence is CASSQFRVGEAFF. For the CDR3, the DNA is TGTGCCAGCAGCCAGTTCAGGGTGGGGGAAGCTTTCTTT.

This clone turned up a few times. The chain couples TRBV7-3 to TRBJ2-1; the D is unclear. This CDR3 contains 13 residues. Trimming removed 4 bases at V and 4 bases at J, with 8 bases between. Germline CDR1 and CDR2: SGHTA and FQGTGA. The CDR3 region has the DNA TGTGCCAGCAGCTCTCCGGTATACAATGAGCAGTTCTTC. This encodes CASSSPVYNEQFF.

This chain uses TRBV5-1 with TRBJ2-2; 7 bases map to TRBD1. This CDR3 has 15 residues. The germline gives CDR1 SGHRS, CDR2 YFSETQ. Germline trimming cut 3 bases from V and 3 bases from J; bases unmatched to any gene: 5. CDR3 loop: CASSSRDSYTGELFF. CDR3 DNA: TGCGCCAGCAGCTCCCGGGACAGCTACACCGGGGAGCTGTTTTTT.

The chain employs TRBV28 and TRBJ2-7; TRBD2 might be the D (5 bases). CDR3 length: 12 amino acids. Germline CDR1 reads MDHEN; CDR2 reads SYDVKM. The V gene lost 6 bases and the J gene lost 2 bases, with 8 bases spanning the gap. The CDR3 DNA reads TGTGCCAGCAGACCCGGGGCCTACGAGCAGTACTTC. It encodes CASRPGAYEQYF.

Of note for this clone: Additional DNA sequences in this sample encode the identical CDR3. This sequence joins TRBV7-9 and TRBJ2-3, with D tentatively TRBD1 (5 bases). CDR1 is SEHNR, CDR2 FQNEAQ, per germline (reference sequence). V lost 3 bases and J lost 0, with 7 bases in between. CDR3 size: 14 residues. The CDR3 region is CASSLGLSTDTQYF. In DNA, the CDR3 is TGTGCCAGCAGCTTGGGGCTAAGCACAGATACGCAGTATTTT.

Only a few counts were recorded for this clone. V gene TRBV9 combines with J gene TRBJ1-2, with 7 bases matching TRBD1. CDR1 is SGDLS, CDR2 YYNGEE, per germline. The CDR3 is 14 residues long. J gave up 4 bases and V 3 bases, and 6 bases lay outside the gene matches. CDR3 loop: CASSGRGTAYGYTF. CDR3 sequence (DNA): TGTGCCAGCAGCGGACGCGGGACAGCCTATGGCTACACCTTC.

The chain combines TRBV5-1 with TRBJ2-2, with D perhaps matching TRBD2 (6 bases). This CDR3 spans 16 amino acids. Trimming removed 7 bases at V and 5 bases at J, with 21 bases between. In germline, CDR1 is SGHRS, CDR2 YFSETQ. CDR3 DNA: TGCGCCAGCCAAGACGGCGGGACGCCTTTTACCGGGGAGCTGTTTTTT. Its protein is CASQDGGTPFTGELFF.

This chain uses TRBV4-1 with TRBJ2-7; a weak D match, TRBD1 (6 bases). The V end lost 0 bases, the J end lost 3 bases, and 18 bases lay between the germline ends. Germline V gene sequence: CDR1 MGHRA, CDR2 YSYEKL. This CDR3 is built from 17 residues. CDR3: CASSQDLGQTIIYEQYF. The CDR3 bases are TGCGCCAGCAGCCAAGATCTAGGACAGACGATAATCTACGAGCAGTACTTC.

This clone showed up just a few times. This chain links TRBV5-4 with TRBJ1-2; 7 nucleotides match TRBD1. Germline V lookup: CDR1 SGHNT, CDR2 YYREEE (reference sequence). The CDR3 is 12 amino acids. Trimming at V came to 4 bases and at J to 7 bases, leaving 4 bases not matched to a gene. The CDR3 nucleotides read TGTGCCAGCAGCCTGGACAGGCTTGGCTACACCTTC. Its translation is CASSLDRLGYTF.

The V and J genes are TRBV28 and TRBJ2-3; TRBD1 is a possible D gene (5 bases). The CDR3 consists of 13 residues. Trimming left V 5 bases short and J 0 bases short, with 6 bases between. Germline V gives CDR1 MDHEN, CDR2 SYDVKM. The CDR3 sequence is CASSQGSTDTQYF. The CDR3 DNA follows: TGTGCCAGCAGTCAGGGAAGCACAGATACGCAGTATTTT.

V gene TRBV29-1 combines with J gene TRBJ2-5; TRBD1 is a possible D gene (8 bases). The CDR3 has 16 residues. CDR1 SQVTM and CDR2 ANQGSEA come from the germline V gene. V was cut by 0 bases and J by 4 bases, with 18 bases left in between. CDR3 residues: CSVEDRWTGRAETQYF. The CDR3 DNA follows: TGCAGCGTTGAAGACCGGTGGACAGGGAGGGCAGAGACCCAGTACTTC.

This chain joins TRBV5-6 and TRBJ2-4; D is perhaps TRBD1 (6 bases). This CDR3 is built from 13 residues. Germline V gene sequence: CDR1 SGHDT, CDR2 YYEEEE. Trimming stripped 6 bases from V and 9 bases from J, with 16 bases between. The CDR3 spells CASTEEQGRIQYF. Written as DNA, the CDR3 is TGTGCCAGCACGGAGGAACAGGGACGCATTCAGTACTTC.

The V call is TRBV28, the J call TRBJ1-4; D call uncertain. This CDR3 comprises 14 residues. The germline V gene encodes CDR1 MDHEN and CDR2 SYDVKM. V was clipped by 3 bases and J by 7 bases, with 12 bases between them. The CDR3 DNA is TGTGCCAGCAGTTTGAGCAACCTTGGTGAAAAACTGTTTTTT. This codes for CASSLSNLGEKLFF.

The sample holds a few counts of this clone. This rearrangement joins TRBV10-3 to TRBJ2-6, with D perhaps matching TRBD2 (5 bases). Trimming shortened V by 7 bases and J by 0 bases, and 7 bases separated the two germline ends. The germline CDR1 and CDR2 sequences are ENHRY and SYGVKD. The CDR3 has 14 residues. The CDR3 loop reads CAIMGDSGANVLTF. The CDR3 nucleotides read TGTGCCATCATGGGAGACTCTGGGGCCAACGTCCTGACTTTC.

This clone has more than one count but fewer than ten. The chain links TRBV4-3 to TRBJ1-1; D might be TRBD1 (5 bases). CDR3 length equals 14 residues. V was pared by 0 bases and J by 4 bases, with 9 bases between. CDR1 is LGHNA and CDR2 is YSLEER in the germline V gene. The CDR3, as DNA: TGCGCCAGCAGCCAAGATATAGGGGTCACTGAAGCTTTCTTT. This translates into CASSQDIGVTEAFF.

The chain recombines TRBV2 with TRBJ2-1; D uncertain. CDR1 is SNHLY and CDR2 is FYNNEI in the germline V gene. The CDR3 is made up of 12 amino acids. V was cut by 8 bases and J by 9 bases, with 14 bases left in between. The DNA for the CDR3 is TGTGCCAGCCGAGACACCCCGGTTGAGCAGTTCTTC. Translation gives CASRDTPVEQFF.

This clone was detected only a few times. V and J are TRBV6-6 and TRBJ1-5; TRBD1 matches 7 bases. The J segment lost 4 bases and the V segment lost 7 bases, leaving 7 bases of the junction unmatched. CDR1 is MNHNY, CDR2 SVGAGI, per germline (reference sequence). This CDR3 region has 14 residues. The DNA for the CDR3 is TGTGCCAGCATAAGGGGCAGGGGGAATCAGCCCCAGCATTTT. Protein: CASIRGRGNQPQHF.

This clone was counted between two and nine times. The chain recombines TRBV9 with TRBJ1-1; 7 bases map to TRBD1. The CDR3 is 15 amino acids. Germline assignment: CDR1 SGDLS and CDR2 YYNGEE. The junction had 8 bases not matched to a gene; V was cut back by 1 base and J by 5 bases. CDR3 protein: CASSVTGEEGTEAFF. CDR3 coding DNA: TGTGCCAGCAGCGTAACAGGGGAGGAGGGAACTGAAGCTTTCTTT.

This chain connects TRBV7-2 to TRBJ1-3; D uncertain. CDR3 length: 13 residues. CDR1 SGHTA and CDR2 FQGNSA come from the germline V gene. Trimming shortened V by 4 bases and J by 3 bases, and 7 bases separated the two germline ends. CDR3 sequence (DNA): TGTGCCAGCAGCTCGGGGTATGGAAACACCATATATTTT. It specifies CASSSGYGNTIYF.

This clone has more than one count but fewer than ten. The chain links TRBV9 to TRBJ1-1; possibly TRBD1 for D (5 bases). Per the germline V gene, CDR1 is SGDLS and CDR2 is YYNGEE. The CDR3 loop spans 13 amino acids. V lost 4 bases to trimming and J lost 0 bases, with 7 bases between them. CDR3 nucleotides: TGTGCCAGCAGCTCGACAGTGAACACTGAAGCTTTCTTT. It codes for CASSSTVNTEAFF.

This clone was recorded a few times. Here the CDR3 reads CASSPGQNYGYTF. The CDR3 DNA sequence: TGCGCCAGCAGCCCGGGACAGAACTATGGCTACACCTTC. This chain connects TRBV5-1 to TRBJ1-2; 7 bases are shared with TRBD1. Germline lookup yields CDR1 SGHRS and CDR2 YFSETQ. Trimming cost V 4 bases and J 2 bases; bases outside gene matches: 2. The CDR3 has 13 residues. The complete variable domain, with remaining parts taken from reference TRBV5-1 and TRBJ1-2, reads KAGVTQTPRYLIKTRGQQVTLSCSPISGHRSVSWYQQTPGQGLQFLFEYFSETQRNKGNFPGRFSGRQFSNSRSEMNVSTLELGDSALYLCASSPGQNYGYTFGSGTRLTVV.

The sample holds a few counts of this clone. The rearrangement uses TRBV28 and TRBJ1-2; possibly TRBD1 for D (5 bases). Per germline, CDR1 MDHEN and CDR2 SYDVKM. The CDR3 length is 17 residues. Trimming cost V 2 bases and J 4 bases, with 20 bases left between them. The CDR3 protein is CASSLRVAAGPGYGYTF. DNA of the CDR3: TGTGCCAGCAGTTTAAGAGTGGCGGCAGGGCCGGGCTATGGCTACACCTTC.

The rearrangement joins TRBV28 to TRBJ1-4; no definite D call. Trimming removed 5 bases at V and 8 bases at J, with 9 bases between. This CDR3 has 12 amino acids. Germline V gene lookup returns CDR1 MDHEN and CDR2 SYDVKM. CDR3 residues: CASSAAREKLFF. CDR3 nucleotide sequence: TGTGCCAGCAGTGCCGCCAGGGAAAAACTGTTTTTT. Using reference TRBV28 and TRBJ1-4 for the parts outside the CDR3, the full variable domain is DVKVTQSSRYLVKRTGEKVFLECVQDMDHENMFWYRQDPGLGLRLIYFSYDVKMKEKGDIPEGYSVSREKKERFSLILESASTNQTSMYLCASSAAREKLFFGSGTQLSVL.

The rearrangement uses TRBV10-3 and TRBJ1-2; the D gene is possibly TRBD1 (5 bases). V gave up 10 bases and J gave up 0 bases, with 12 bases separating them. The CDR3 is 13 amino acids. Germline V lookup: CDR1 ENHRY, CDR2 SYGVKD. CDR3 region: CASRWGPNYGYTF. The CDR3 DNA is TGTGCCAGCCGCTGGGGCCCTAACTATGGCTACACCTTC.